These 23 T cell receptor beta chains originate from one sample sequenced in a study of blood T cell repertoires in COVID-19. TCRdb keeps only in-frame clones here, not all; method: immunoSEQ multiplex PCR. Found here are roughly 66,000 clones, 82% of them singletons; the top ten hold 5% to 7.5%. Sequencing used peripheral blood. These receptor sequences come from a man in his 60s with acute or convalescent COVID-19.

V usage is TRBV24-1 and J usage is TRBJ2-1, with 7 bases lining up with TRBD2. The V gene's germline CDR1 is KGHDR and CDR2 SFDVKD. The V gene end was trimmed by 6 bases and the J gene end by 4 bases; junction bases not matched to a gene: 2. The CDR3 is 13 residues long. The CDR3 nucleotides are TGTGCCACCAGTACGGGGGGATACAATGAGCAGTTCTTC. Protein product: CATSTGGYNEQFF.

This rearrangement joins TRBV5-4 to TRBJ1-1; D gene unclear. V was clipped by 0 bases and J by 1 base, with 7 bases between them. Germline CDR1 SGHNT, CDR2 YYREEE (reference sequence). This CDR3 has 14 residues. DNA of the CDR3: TGTGCCAGCAGCTTGGCCGCGAGGAACACTGAAGCTTTCTTT. It translates to CASSLAARNTEAFF.

The rearrangement uses TRBV30 and TRBJ1-6; possible D gene TRBD1, 6 bases. From germline, CDR1 is GTSNPN and CDR2 SVGIG (reference sequence). CDR3 size: 15 residues. The V gene lost 0 bases and the J gene lost 3 bases, with 9 bases spanning the gap. The CDR3 region has the DNA TGTGCCTGGAGTGTAAGGGGGGGCTATAATTCACCCCTCCACTTT. This encodes CAWSVRGGYNSPLHF.

This chain links TRBV11-2 with TRBJ2-7; 9 bases match TRBD1. V gave up 5 bases and J gave up 3 bases; unmatched junction bases: 8. This CDR3 comprises 15 residues. Germline V gene data show CDR1 as SGHAT and CDR2 as FQNNGV. As DNA, the CDR3 is TGTGCCAGCAGCACAAAGGGACAGGGATACTACGAGCAGTACTTC. Translation gives CASSTKGQGYYEQYF.

This clone has a handful of counts. The chain combines TRBV6-4 with TRBJ2-3; D gene unclear. V was clipped by 4 bases and J by 0 bases, with 8 bases between them. Germline V gene lookup returns CDR1 MRHNA and CDR2 SNTAGT. This CDR3 region has 14 residues. This chain's CDR3 is CASSVSPSTDTQYF. CDR3 nucleotides: TGTGCCAGCAGTGTCTCCCCTAGCACAGATACGCAGTATTTT.

J is TRBJ2-2 and V is TRBV21-1; the D call of TRBD2 is as the table states it, not checked on the DNA. TRBV21-1 is listed as a pseudogene. The CDR3 totals 15 residues. The CDR3 nucleotides read TGTGCCAGCACCAGGGGAGGGGCGAACACCGGGGAGCTGTTTTTT. This sequence encodes CASTRGGANTGELFF.

The chain uses TRBV10-2 and TRBJ2-3; D unresolved. Germline V lookup: CDR1 WSHSY, CDR2 SAAADI. The germline V and J ends were trimmed by 2 bases and 2 bases, with 5 bases remaining between them. CDR3 length: 13 residues. This CDR3 is CASSEVYTDTQYF. For the CDR3, the DNA is TGCGCCAGCAGTGAGGTCTACACAGATACGCAGTATTTT.

The rearrangement uses TRBV7-2 and TRBJ2-7; D is unclear. The ends were cut back, 3 bases at V and 6 bases at J, with 9 bases in the middle. The CDR3 has 12 amino acids. Looked up from germline, CDR1 is SGHTA and CDR2 is FQGNSA. The DNA of the CDR3 is TGTGCCAGCAGCTTTCACCTAGGCGAGCAGTACGTC. This codes for CASSFHLGEQYV.

CDR3 nucleotide sequence: TGTGCCAGCAGTCGGGGGACAGCGACTAATGAAAAACTGTTTTTT. Encoded protein: CASSRGTATNEKLFF. J is TRBJ1-4 and V is TRBV6-2 or TRBV6-3; 7 bases line up with TRBD1. The J segment lost 2 bases and the V segment lost 5 bases, leaving 5 bases of the junction unmatched. The CDR3 contains 15 residues. From germline, CDR1 is MNHEY and CDR2 SVGEGT.

The rearrangement links TRBV21-1 to TRBJ2-5; the table's D gene call, TRBD2, was not cross checked with the DNA. TRBV21-1 is described as a pseudogene. This CDR3 is 16 amino acids long. In nucleotides, the CDR3 is TGTGCCAGCAGCGAGGGGACTAGCGGGGGTCGAGAGACCCAGTACTTC. Translation: CASSEGTSGGRETQYF.

Here the CDR3 reads CASSISGQGSSPLHF. In nucleotides, the CDR3 is TGTGCCAGCAGTATCTCCGGACAGGGGAGCTCACCCCTCCACTTT. The chain links TRBV6-2 or TRBV6-3 to TRBJ1-6, with 9 bases that match TRBD1. The CDR3 contains 15 residues. Trimming took 5 bases from V and 10 from J; bases not matched to a gene: 9. CDR1 is MNHEY and CDR2 is SVGEGT in the germline V gene.

This clone was observed a few times. This rearrangement joins TRBV4-3 to TRBJ2-7, with D possibly matching TRBD1 (5 bases). Germline CDR1 and CDR2: LGHNA and YSLEER. V lost 4 bases to trimming and J lost 6 bases, with 10 bases between them. The CDR3 runs 12 residues. The CDR3 sequence: CASSPTGREQYF. DNA for the CDR3: TGCGCCAGCAGCCCAACAGGTCGCGAGCAGTACTTC.

This clone was counted once. This sequence joins TRBV30 and TRBJ2-2; a weak D match, TRBD2 (5 bases). The CDR3 length is 12 residues. Germline loops: CDR1 GTSNPN, CDR2 SVGIG (reference sequence). For the CDR3, the DNA is TGTGCTTTGGGGAGGAACACCGGGGAGCTGTTTTTT. Its translation: CALGRNTGELFF.

This clone was observed at least ten times. The J gene is TRBJ1-1, the V gene TRBV19; 7 positions agree with TRBD1. Losses at the gene ends were 5 bases for V and 4 bases for J; bases not matched to a gene: 7. The CDR3 consists of 14 residues. Looked up from germline, CDR1 is LNHDA and CDR2 is SQIVND (reference sequence). CDR3 region: CASSPKTGITEAFF. CDR3 DNA sequence: TGTGCCAGTAGTCCCAAGACAGGGATCACTGAAGCTTTCTTT.

The chain carries TRBV29-1 and TRBJ2-5; 8 bases are shared with TRBD1. This CDR3 has 15 amino acids. Trimming removed 1 base from V and 3 bases from J; junction bases left unmatched: 7. Germline-derived CDR1 and CDR2 are SQVTM and ANQGSEA. The CDR3 loop is CSVEVPGTGEETQYF. The CDR3 DNA reads TGCAGCGTTGAAGTTCCCGGGACAGGAGAAGAGACCCAGTACTTC.

The gene calls are TRBV30 and TRBJ1-3; the D is unclear. With 4 bases removed from V and 0 bases from J, the gap between germline ends came to 10 bases. Germline CDR1 and CDR2: GTSNPN and SVGIG (reference sequence). The CDR3 spans 14 residues. The CDR3 DNA reads as TGTGCCTGGAATACCAGATACTCTGGAAACACCATATATTTT. Translating it yields CAWNTRYSGNTIYF.

The V call is TRBV24-1, the J call TRBJ1-2; D may be TRBD1 (5 bases). Trimming removed 4 bases from V and 4 bases from J, with 15 bases in between. The germline CDR1 and CDR2 sequences are KGHDR and SFDVKD. This CDR3 comprises 15 residues. The CDR3 region is CATSDERDGSYGYTF. In DNA form, the CDR3 reads TGTGCCACCAGTGACGAAAGGGACGGGAGCTATGGCTACACCTTC.

V gene TRBV2 combines with J gene TRBJ1-2, with 9 bases identical to TRBD1. This CDR3 comprises 14 residues. The V gene end was trimmed by 7 bases and the J gene end by 1 base; junction bases not matched to a gene: 4. Per the germline V gene, CDR1 is SNHLY and CDR2 is FYNNEI. For the CDR3, the DNA is TGTGCCAGCACCGGGGACAGGGTTAACTATGGCTACACCTTC. The encoded protein is CASTGDRVNYGYTF.

V is TRBV25-1 and J is TRBJ1-6; perhaps TRBD1 as D (6 bases). This CDR3 is built from 14 residues. The V end lost 2 bases, the J end lost 8 bases, and 10 bases lay between the germline ends. From germline, CDR1 is MGHDK and CDR2 SYGVNS. The CDR3 loop is CASSETGHHSPLHF. The CDR3 nucleotides are TGTGCCAGCAGTGAAACGGGACACCATTCACCCCTCCACTTT.

This rearrangement joins TRBV5-1 to TRBJ2-1; 8 positions agree with TRBD1. V gave up 0 bases and J gave up 9 bases; unmatched junction bases: 5. The CDR3 totals 14 residues. Germline V gene sequence: CDR1 SGHRS, CDR2 YFSETQ. Here the CDR3 reads CASSLGQGTGEQFF. The CDR3 DNA reads TGCGCCAGCAGCTTGGGACAGGGGACAGGTGAGCAGTTCTTC.

The rearrangement links TRBV5-1 to TRBJ1-6, with a possible D match to TRBD1 (5 bases). The ends were cut back, 3 bases at V and 7 bases at J, with 14 bases in the middle. The CDR3 length is 15 residues. Germline assignment: CDR1 SGHRS and CDR2 YFSETQ. The CDR3 region has the DNA TGCGCCAGCAGCTGGGGGGGTCAGGTGAATTCACCCCTCCACTTT. This gives the protein CASSWGGQVNSPLHF.

The genes are TRBV5-4 and TRBJ1-4, with D possibly TRBD1 on 5 matching bases. Germline CDR1 is SGHNT and CDR2 is YYREEE (reference sequence). The CDR3 is 15 residues long. Trimming took 4 bases from V and 8 from J, leaving 18 bases between them. For the CDR3, the DNA is TGTGCCAGCAGCCCGTACGGGGGGGGAGGAGAAAAACTGTTTTTT. Translating it yields CASSPYGGGGEKLFF.

The rearrangement links TRBV4-2 to TRBJ2-5, with 7 bases identical to TRBD1. Per germline, CDR1 LGHNA and CDR2 YNFKEQ. The CDR3 is 15 amino acids. The J segment lost 3 bases and the V segment lost 0 bases, leaving 4 bases of the junction unmatched. The CDR3, as DNA: TGTGCCAGCAGCCAAGAAGGGCAGGGGGAAGAGACCCAGTACTTC. This sequence encodes CASSQEGQGEETQYF.